The subject of this entry is one T cell receptor beta chain. Profiling relied on immunoSEQ multiplex PCR, and the TCRdb table lists in-frame clones only, not all of them. The sample has approximately 30,000 clones, 65% to 70% seen once. This record comes from a study of STAT5B mutations in CD4+ large granular lymphocyte leukemia. This clonotype was obtained from a human donor in good health. Input material: CD4+ T cells from blood buffy coats.

CDR3 in DNA: TGTGCCAGTAGTACGGGCCTTCGCACAGATACGCAGTATTTT. It is translated as CASSTGLRTDTQYF. The rearrangement uses TRBV19 and TRBJ2-3; no definite D call. The V end was cut by 4 bases, the J end by 1 base, with 9 bases between. Germline CDR1 reads LNHDA; CDR2 reads SQIVND (reference sequence). This CDR3 comprises 14 residues.